This is a list of T cell receptor beta chains from one sample in a study of shared clonotypes between healthy human individuals. The data were produced by immunoSEQ multiplex PCR, yet TCRdb's version contains in-frame clones alone and is incomplete. The table shows fewer than 2.5 million clones, with 93% occurring only once. Sequenced sample: naive CD4+ T cells from PBMCs. Every receptor here comes from a young man in good health. Some clones in this sample may be carry-over from other donors' samples. Both conserved end residues are part of each CDR3. The order of the fields is D gene, V gene, J gene, CDR3 length, clone size, CDR3 DNA, CDR3 protein. A D gene is named only where the DNA matches it firmly. Expanded clones are given a class, and other clones once, few, many or no size at all.

D: .; V: TRBV30; J: TRBJ2-5; length: 12; size: .; DNA: TGTGCCTGGAGTCCGCACGGAGAGACCCAGTACTTC; CDR3: CAWSPHGETQYF
D: .; V: TRBV7-2; J: TRBJ2-3; length: 13; size: .; DNA: TGTGCCAGCAGCGCCCAAGGGGGAGATACGCAGTATTTT; CDR3: CASSAQGGDTQYF
D: TRBD1; V: TRBV4-1; J: TRBJ1-5; length: 14; size: .; DNA: TGCGCCAGCAGCCAAGAGACAGGGGAACAGCCCCAGCATTTT; CDR3: CASSQETGEQPQHF
D: .; V: TRBV28; J: TRBJ1-4; length: 16; size: .; DNA: TGTGCCAGCAGTTTCCCTAGGGGGGGAAGGAATGAAAAACTGTTTTTT; CDR3: CASSFPRGGRNEKLFF
D: .; V: TRBV6-1; J: TRBJ1-2; length: 13; size: once; DNA: TGTGCCAGCAGTGAATTTTGGGGGCCCGGCTACACCTTC; CDR3: CASSEFWGPGYTF
D: .; V: TRBV28; J: TRBJ2-2; length: 13; size: once; DNA: TGTGCCAGCAAGGTCCGCCCAACCGGGGAGCTGTTTTTT; CDR3: CASKVRPTGELFF
D: TRBD2; V: TRBV6-1; J: TRBJ2-7; length: 17; size: .; DNA: TGTGCCAGCAGTGAGGCGGGGGGCTCGAGTTTTATCTACGAGCAGTACTTC; CDR3: CASSEAGGSSFIYEQYF
D: .; V: TRBV7-2; J: TRBJ2-7; length: 14; size: .; DNA: TGTGCCAGCAGCTTAGGTCGGGGGTCCTACGAGCAGTACTTC; CDR3: CASSLGRGSYEQYF
D: .; V: TRBV21-1; J: TRBJ2-1; length: 14; size: .; DNA: TGTGCCAGCCCCCCGACAGTGGCCTCGGGTGAGCAGTTCTTC; CDR3: CASPPTVASGEQFF
D: .; V: TRBV27; J: TRBJ1-5; length: 14; size: .; DNA: TGTGCCAGCAGTTTAAGGCCGTCGAATCAGCCCCAGCATTTT; CDR3: CASSLRPSNQPQHF
D: .; V: TRBV5-5; J: TRBJ2-5; length: 14; size: .; DNA: TGTGCCAGCAGCTTTTATTCCCCTACGGAGACCCAGTACTTC; CDR3: CASSFYSPTETQYF
D: TRBD1; V: TRBV7-9; J: TRBJ2-5; length: 15; size: .; DNA: TGTGCCAGCAGCGACCGGGACAGGGGTGCAGAGACCCAGTACTTC; CDR3: CASSDRDRGAETQYF
D: .; V: TRBV6-4; J: TRBJ1-2; length: 14; size: .; DNA: TGTGCCAGCAGTGACTCCAGGGGAAATCGGGGCTACACCTTC; CDR3: CASSDSRGNRGYTF
D: .; V: TRBV6-1; J: TRBJ2-7; length: 14; size: .; DNA: TGTGCCAGCAGTGCCCCGGGAGTGACCTACGAGCAGTACTTC; CDR3: CASSAPGVTYEQYF
D: .; V: TRBV29-1; J: TRBJ2-7; length: 14; size: .; DNA: TGCAGCGTTGTTGGCGACCCTCCCCTCTACGAGCAGTACTTC; CDR3: CSVVGDPPLYEQYF
D: .; V: TRBV5-6; J: TRBJ2-5; length: 11; size: .; DNA: TGTGCCAGCAGCGGTGGGGGGATCCAGTACTTC; CDR3: CASSGGGIQYF
D: .; V: TRBV7-8; J: TRBJ2-1; length: 13; size: once; DNA: TGTGCCAGCAGCTTATTTCTTGCCAATGAGCAGTTCTTC; CDR3: CASSLFLANEQFF
D: TRBD2; V: TRBV2; J: TRBJ2-5; length: 15; size: .; DNA: TGTGCCAGCAGTGGCGTAGCGGGAGGGCAAGAGACCCAGTACTTC; CDR3: CASSGVAGGQETQYF
D: .; V: TRBV9; J: TRBJ2-3; length: 16; size: .; DNA: TGTGCCAGCAGCGTAGCTGGGGCGCACATGGGGGATACGCAGTATTTT; CDR3: CASSVAGAHMGDTQYF
D: TRBD1; V: TRBV19; J: TRBJ1-5; length: 16; size: .; DNA: TGTGCCAGTACCCCCCGCGGGACAGGGGGACATCAGCCCCAGCATTTT; CDR3: CASTPRGTGGHQPQHF
D: TRBD1; V: TRBV4-1; J: TRBJ2-5; length: 14; size: .; DNA: TGCGCCAGCAGCCGCGACAGGGCCCAAGAGACCCAGTACTTC; CDR3: CASSRDRAQETQYF
D: .; V: TRBV15; J: TRBJ1-2; length: 15; size: .; DNA: TGTGCCACCAGCAGAGATCTCGCGAGTAACTATGGCTACACCTTC; CDR3: CATSRDLASNYGYTF
D: .; V: TRBV20-1; J: TRBJ1-2; length: 11; size: .; DNA: TGCAGTGCTAGAACAGGGTATGGCTACACCTTC; CDR3: CSARTGYGYTF
D: .; V: TRBV18; J: TRBJ1-5; length: 16; size: .; DNA: TGTGCCAGCTCACCCTCGGCGGTGGCAAACAATCAGCCCCAGCATTTT; CDR3: CASSPSAVANNQPQHF
D: .; V: TRBV9; J: TRBJ1-1; length: 14; size: .; DNA: TGTGCCAGCAGCGCCCAAACTGGGTACACTGAAGCTTTCTTT; CDR3: CASSAQTGYTEAFF
D: TRBD1; V: TRBV5-1; J: TRBJ2-7; length: 14; size: .; DNA: TGCGCCAGCAGCTTAACAGGGGGCATGGGCGAGCAGTACTTC; CDR3: CASSLTGGMGEQYF
D: TRBD2; V: TRBV9; J: TRBJ2-1; length: 15; size: .; DNA: TGTGCCAGCAGCGTAACTAGCGGGGTGAACAATGAGCAGTTCTTC; CDR3: CASSVTSGVNNEQFF
D: .; V: TRBV11-2; J: TRBJ2-7; length: 15; size: .; DNA: TGTGCCAGCAGCTTAGGGGCAGGGAACTTCTACGAGCAGTACTTC; CDR3: CASSLGAGNFYEQYF
D: .; V: TRBV28; J: TRBJ2-7; length: 15; size: .; DNA: TGTGCCAGCAGTTTAAGCAGGGCAGGGACCTACGAGCAGTACTTC; CDR3: CASSLSRAGTYEQYF
D: .; V: TRBV27; J: TRBJ2-3; length: 10; size: .; DNA: TGTGCCAGCGGTCGAAATACGCAGTATTTT; CDR3: CASGRNTQYF
D: .; V: TRBV19; J: TRBJ1-1; length: 13; size: .; DNA: TGTGCCACCGTAGAGCGGGGGGTCACTGAAGCTTTCTTT; CDR3: CATVERGVTEAFF
D: .; V: TRBV5-1; J: TRBJ2-3; length: 15; size: .; DNA: TGCGCCAGCAGCCCAGGGACACTCCGCACAGATACGCAGTATTTT; CDR3: CASSPGTLRTDTQYF
D: TRBD1; V: TRBV7-2; J: TRBJ1-3; length: 16; size: .; DNA: TGTGCCAGCAGCCCCCGGACAGGAACCTCTGGAAACACCATATATTTT; CDR3: CASSPRTGTSGNTIYF
D: .; V: TRBV2; J: TRBJ2-7; length: 16; size: .; DNA: TGTGCCAGCAGCTACCCCGGACAGAAGAGCTCCTACGAGCAGTACTTC; CDR3: CASSYPGQKSSYEQYF
D: TRBD2; V: TRBV6-5; J: TRBJ2-5; length: 14; size: .; DNA: TGTGCCAGCAGTTACGGTAGCGGGAGGGAGACCCAGTACTTC; CDR3: CASSYGSGRETQYF
D: .; V: TRBV20-1; J: TRBJ2-3; length: 11; size: .; DNA: TGCAGTGCCCCACTCGTGGATACGCAGTATTTT; CDR3: CSAPLVDTQYF
D: .; V: TRBV2; J: TRBJ1-3; length: 16; size: .; DNA: TGTGCCAGCAGTGAATATGGGGGGGCGAGTGGAAACACCATATATTTT; CDR3: CASSEYGGASGNTIYF
D: TRBD2; V: TRBV25-1; J: TRBJ2-1; length: 16; size: .; DNA: TGTGCCAGCAGTGAATTGGGAGCGGGAGCGTACAATGAGCAGTTCTTC; CDR3: CASSELGAGAYNEQFF
D: .; V: TRBV6-5; J: TRBJ2-7; length: 14; size: .; DNA: TGTGCCAGCAGTTTTGACAGGTCCCTTTCCGAGCAGTACTTC; CDR3: CASSFDRSLSEQYF
D: TRBD2; V: TRBV18; J: TRBJ2-1; length: 14; size: .; DNA: TGTGCCAGCTCACCACCGGCTAGCGGTAATGAGCAGTTCTTC; CDR3: CASSPPASGNEQFF